The entry that follows covers one T cell receptor beta chain sequence. The data are from a study of blood T cell repertoires in COVID-19. The table came from immunoSEQ multiplex PCR; TCRdb's copy has only in-frame clones and leaves some out. The table includes just over 300,000 clones, about 90% detected once. In germline, CDR1 is SGHAT, CDR2 FQNNGV. Trimming cost V 1 base and J 4 bases, with 16 bases left between them. The CDR3 runs 16 residues. The chain carries TRBV11-2 and TRBJ1-1; D perhaps matches TRBD1 (5 bases). The clonotype comes from a man between 18 and 29 years old with active or convalescent COVID-19. The source material was peripheral blood. CDR3 region: CASSLVLGRGTTEAFF. The CDR3 DNA reads as TGTGCCAGCAGCTTAGTTCTGGGTCGGGGGACCACTGAAGCTTTCTTT.